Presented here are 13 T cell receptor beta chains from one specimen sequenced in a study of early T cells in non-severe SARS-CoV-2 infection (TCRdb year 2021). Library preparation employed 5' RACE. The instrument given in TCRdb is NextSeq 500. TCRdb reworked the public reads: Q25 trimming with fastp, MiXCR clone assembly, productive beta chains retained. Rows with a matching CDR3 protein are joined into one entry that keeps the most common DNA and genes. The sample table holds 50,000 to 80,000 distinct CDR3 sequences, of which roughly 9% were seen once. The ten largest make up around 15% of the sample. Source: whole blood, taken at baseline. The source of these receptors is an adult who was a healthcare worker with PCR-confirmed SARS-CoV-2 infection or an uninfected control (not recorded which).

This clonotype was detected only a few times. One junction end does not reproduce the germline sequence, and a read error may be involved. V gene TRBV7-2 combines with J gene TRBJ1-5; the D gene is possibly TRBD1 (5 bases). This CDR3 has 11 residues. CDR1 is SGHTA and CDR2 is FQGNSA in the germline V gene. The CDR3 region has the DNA TGTGCCAGCAGCTTAGGCCGGGACGTCAGTTTT. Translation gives CASSLGRDVSF.

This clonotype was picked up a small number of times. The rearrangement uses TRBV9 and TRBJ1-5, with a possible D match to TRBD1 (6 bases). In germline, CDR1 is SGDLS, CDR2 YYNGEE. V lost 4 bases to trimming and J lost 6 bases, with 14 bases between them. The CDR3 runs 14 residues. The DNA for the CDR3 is TGTGCCAGCAGCCCAGGACAGTACGGTCAGCCCCAGCATTTT. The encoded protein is CASSPGQYGQPQHF.

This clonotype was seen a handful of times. This CDR3 reads CASSPPSGSRYNEQFF. CDR3 bases: TGTGCCAGCTCACCACCTAGCGGGAGTAGGTACAATGAGCAGTTCTTC. The chain joins TRBV18 to TRBJ2-1; TRBD2 aligns across 9 bases. Trimming took 0 bases from V and 4 from J; bases not matched to a gene: 4. The CDR3 runs to 16 residues. Germline CDR1 KGHSH, CDR2 LQKENI.

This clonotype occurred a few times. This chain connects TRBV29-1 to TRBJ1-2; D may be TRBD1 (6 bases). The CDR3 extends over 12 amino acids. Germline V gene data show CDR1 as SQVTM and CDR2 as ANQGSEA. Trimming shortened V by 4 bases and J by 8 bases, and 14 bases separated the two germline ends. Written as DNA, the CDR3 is TGCAGCGTTGTTGGGCCGGGGGCCGGCTACACCTTC. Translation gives CSVVGPGAGYTF.

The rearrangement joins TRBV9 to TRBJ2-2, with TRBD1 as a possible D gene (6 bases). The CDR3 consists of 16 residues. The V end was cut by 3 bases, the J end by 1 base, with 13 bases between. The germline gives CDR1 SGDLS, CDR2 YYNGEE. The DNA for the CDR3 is TGTGCCAGCAGCGCCCACAGGGACAAGAACACCGGGGAGCTGTTTTTT. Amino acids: CASSAHRDKNTGELFF.

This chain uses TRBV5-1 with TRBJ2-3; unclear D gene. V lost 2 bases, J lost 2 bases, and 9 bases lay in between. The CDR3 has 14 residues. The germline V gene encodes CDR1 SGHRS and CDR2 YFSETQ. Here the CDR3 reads CASSLDSFTDTQYF. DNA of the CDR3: TGCGCCAGCAGCTTAGACTCGTTCACAGATACGCAGTATTTT.

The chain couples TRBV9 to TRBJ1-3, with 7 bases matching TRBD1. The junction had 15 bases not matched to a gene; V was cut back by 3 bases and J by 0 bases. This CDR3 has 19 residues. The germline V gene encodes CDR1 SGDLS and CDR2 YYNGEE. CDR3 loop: CASSGWDGTASSSGNTIYF. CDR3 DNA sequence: TGTGCCAGCAGCGGATGGGATGGGACAGCAAGCAGCTCTGGAAACACCATATATTTT.

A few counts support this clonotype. The CDR3 sequence: CASSLGAGEYNEQFF. CDR3 coding DNA: TGTGCCAGCAGCTTGGGAGCGGGAGAGTACAATGAGCAGTTCTTC. The rearrangement joins TRBV5-6 to TRBJ2-1; TRBD2 matches 8 bases. Germline values: CDR1 SGHDT, CDR2 YYEEEE. CDR3 length: 15 residues. The V gene end was trimmed by 0 bases and the J gene end by 4 bases; junction bases not matched to a gene: 3.

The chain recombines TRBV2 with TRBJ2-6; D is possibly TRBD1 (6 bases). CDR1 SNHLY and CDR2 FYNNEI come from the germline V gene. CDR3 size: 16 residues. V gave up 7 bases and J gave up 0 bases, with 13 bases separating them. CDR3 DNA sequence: TGTGCCAGCAATCTGCAAGGGGGCTCTGGGGCCAACGTCCTGACTTTC. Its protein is CASNLQGGSGANVLTF.

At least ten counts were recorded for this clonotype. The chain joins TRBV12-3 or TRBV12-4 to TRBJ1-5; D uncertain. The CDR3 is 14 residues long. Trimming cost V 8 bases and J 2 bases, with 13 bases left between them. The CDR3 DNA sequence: TGTGCCAGCGGCGGGGTGGGTCGCAATCAGCCCCAGCATTTT. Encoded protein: CASGGVGRNQPQHF.

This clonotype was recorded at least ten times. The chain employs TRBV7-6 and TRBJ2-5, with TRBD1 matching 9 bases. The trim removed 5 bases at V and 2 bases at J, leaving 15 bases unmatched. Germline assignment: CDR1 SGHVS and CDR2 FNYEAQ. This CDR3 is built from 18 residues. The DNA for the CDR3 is TGTGCCAGCAGCGCACTACAGGGGGCCTATCGGGGGCAAGAGACCCAGTACTTC. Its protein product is CASSALQGAYRGQETQYF. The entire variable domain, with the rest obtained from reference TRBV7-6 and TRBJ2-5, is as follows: GAGVSQSPRYKVTKRGQDVALRCDPISGHVSLYWYRQALGQGPEFLTYFNYEAQQDKSGLPNDRFSAERPEGSISTLTIQRTEQRDSAMYRCASSALQGAYRGQETQYFGPGTRLLVL.

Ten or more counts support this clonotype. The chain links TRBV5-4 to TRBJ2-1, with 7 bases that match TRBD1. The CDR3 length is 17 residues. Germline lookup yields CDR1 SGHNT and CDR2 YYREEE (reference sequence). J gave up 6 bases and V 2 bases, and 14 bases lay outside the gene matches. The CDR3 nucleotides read TGTGCCAGCAGCTTTGACTTACCGGGACAGACCACCAATGAGCAGTTCTTC. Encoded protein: CASSFDLPGQTTNEQFF.

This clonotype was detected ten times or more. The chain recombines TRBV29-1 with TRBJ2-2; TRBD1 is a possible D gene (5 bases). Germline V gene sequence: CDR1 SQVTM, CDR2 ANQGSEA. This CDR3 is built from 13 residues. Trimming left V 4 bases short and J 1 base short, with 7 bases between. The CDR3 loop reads CSVGQGNTGELFF. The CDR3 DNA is TGCAGCGTTGGCCAGGGGAACACCGGGGAGCTGTTTTTT.